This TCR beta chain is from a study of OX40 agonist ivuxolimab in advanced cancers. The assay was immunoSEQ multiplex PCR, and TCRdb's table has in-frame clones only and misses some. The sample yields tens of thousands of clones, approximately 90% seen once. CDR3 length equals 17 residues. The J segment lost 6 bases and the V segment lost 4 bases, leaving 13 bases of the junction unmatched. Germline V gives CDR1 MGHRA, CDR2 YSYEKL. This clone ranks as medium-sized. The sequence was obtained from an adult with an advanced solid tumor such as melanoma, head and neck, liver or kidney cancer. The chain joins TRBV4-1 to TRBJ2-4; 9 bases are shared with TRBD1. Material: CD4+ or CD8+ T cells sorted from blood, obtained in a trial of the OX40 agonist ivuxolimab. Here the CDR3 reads CASSLDLQGAQSNIQYF. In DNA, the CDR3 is TGCGCCAGCAGCCTTGACCTACAGGGGGCGCAGTCAAACATTCAGTACTTC.